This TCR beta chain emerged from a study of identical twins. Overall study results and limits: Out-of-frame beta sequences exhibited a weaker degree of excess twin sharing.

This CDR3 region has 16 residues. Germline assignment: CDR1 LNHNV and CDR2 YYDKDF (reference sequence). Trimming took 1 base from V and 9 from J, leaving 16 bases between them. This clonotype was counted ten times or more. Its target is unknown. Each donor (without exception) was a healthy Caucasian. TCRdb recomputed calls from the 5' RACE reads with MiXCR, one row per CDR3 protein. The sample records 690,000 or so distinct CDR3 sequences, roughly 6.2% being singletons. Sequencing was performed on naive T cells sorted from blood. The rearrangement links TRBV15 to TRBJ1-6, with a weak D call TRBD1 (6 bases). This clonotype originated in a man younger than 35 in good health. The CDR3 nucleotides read TGTGCCACCAGCAGAGGAAGGACAGTCCTCGGTTCACCCCTCCACTTT. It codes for CATSRGRTVLGSPLHF.